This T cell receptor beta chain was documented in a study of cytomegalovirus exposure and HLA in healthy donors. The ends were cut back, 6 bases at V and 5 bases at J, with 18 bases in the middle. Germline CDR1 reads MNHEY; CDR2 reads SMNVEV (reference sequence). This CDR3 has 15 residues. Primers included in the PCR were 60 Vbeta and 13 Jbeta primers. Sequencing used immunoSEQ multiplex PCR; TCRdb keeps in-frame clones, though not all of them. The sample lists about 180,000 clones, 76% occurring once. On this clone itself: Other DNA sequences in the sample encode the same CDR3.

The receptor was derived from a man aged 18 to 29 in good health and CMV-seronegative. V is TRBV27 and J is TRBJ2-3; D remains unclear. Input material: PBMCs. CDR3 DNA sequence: TGTGCCAGCAGGGCGGAAGTGGTAGGAGAAGATACGCAGTATTTT. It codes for CASRAEVVGEDTQYF.